Below, 22 T cell receptor beta chains from the same sample are listed, as sequenced in a study of immune evolution from preneoplasia to lung adenocarcinoma (dated by TCRdb to 2020 to 2023). The library was obtained by the immunoSEQ multiplex PCR assay. TCRdb carries this immuneACCESS record with in-frame sequences only. Its versions omit some clonotypes, under half of them owing to an unresolved V gene in the studies checked, with the rest unexplained. Within this sample are some 15,000 clones, with approximately 86% of them counted one time only. The ten biggest clones cover 2.5% to 3% of the sample. Specimen: FFPE invasive lung adenocarcinoma tissue. The sample's cell subset or site label, decoded: frankly invasive lung adenocarcinoma (ADC). Receptor source: a person between 65 and 79 years old with invasive lung adenocarcinoma.

V gene TRBV7-2 combines with J gene TRBJ2-7, with D maybe TRBD1 (6 bases). From germline, CDR1 is SGHTA and CDR2 FQGNSA. The CDR3 is 12 amino acids. Trimming left V 7 bases short and J 1 base short, with 8 bases between. CDR3 region: CASKGGSYEQYF. In DNA form, the CDR3 reads TGTGCCAGCAAAGGGGGTTCCTACGAGCAGTACTTC.

The chain combines TRBV28 with TRBJ2-7, with D unresolved. Germline CDR1 is MDHEN and CDR2 is SYDVKM. The length of the CDR3 is 15 residues. The V gene lost 5 bases and the J gene lost 6 bases, with 20 bases spanning the gap. CDR3 bases: TGTGCCAGCAGTGGTGGTTCAGAGTCGTCCCGCGAGCAGTACTTC. Amino acids: CASSGGSESSREQYF.

The chain joins TRBV9 to TRBJ1-3; TRBD1 aligns across 9 bases. Germline V gene sequence: CDR1 SGDLS, CDR2 YYNGEE. The CDR3 contains 14 residues. V lost 3 bases, J lost 9 bases, and 7 bases stayed unmatched. The CDR3 DNA reads as TGTGCCAGCAGCGCCGGACAGGGGACGAGCACCATATATTTT. This gives the protein CASSAGQGTSTIYF.

The chain is built from TRBV6-1 and TRBJ2-6; D remains ambiguous. The V and J ends lost 3 bases and 0 bases respectively, with 3 bases between them. In germline, CDR1 is MNHNS, CDR2 SASEGT. The CDR3 is 14 amino acids. Here the CDR3 reads CASSEDSGANVLTF. CDR3 nucleotide sequence: TGTGCCAGCAGTGAGGACTCTGGGGCCAACGTCCTGACTTTC.

This chain joins TRBV5-1 and TRBJ2-5, with TRBD2 as a possible D gene (6 bases). Germline CDR1 SGHRS, CDR2 YFSETQ. The V end was cut by 3 bases, the J end by 4 bases, with 19 bases between. The CDR3 has 16 amino acids. In nucleotides, the CDR3 is TGCGCCAGCAGCTCGGGTTTGGGGGGACCAGGAGAGACCCAGTACTTC. It yields the protein CASSSGLGGPGETQYF.

The chain couples TRBV7-8 to TRBJ1-2; D perhaps matches TRBD1 (6 bases). The CDR3 covers 15 residues. The germline V and J ends were trimmed by 1 base and 1 base, with 10 bases remaining between them. The germline V gene has CDR1 SGHVS and CDR2 FQNEAQ. CDR3 loop: CASSLDRTVNYGYTF. The CDR3 bases are TGTGCCAGCAGCTTAGATAGGACAGTTAACTATGGCTACACCTTC.

V and J are TRBV28 and TRBJ2-7; TRBD1 matches at 9 bases. This CDR3 region has 15 residues. J was trimmed by 3 bases and V by 7 bases; bases with no gene match: 10. Germline V gives CDR1 MDHEN, CDR2 SYDVKM. CDR3 in amino acids: CASTTSPGQGYEQYF. The CDR3, as DNA: TGTGCCAGCACCACTTCCCCGGGACAGGGCTACGAGCAGTACTTC.

The chain has TRBV18 and TRBJ1-4; tentatively, D is TRBD1 (6 bases). V lost 3 bases, J lost 0 bases, and 8 bases lay in between. CDR1 KGHSH and CDR2 LQKENI come from the germline V gene. The CDR3 extends over 15 amino acids. The CDR3 sequence: CASSPRQATNEKLFF. The CDR3 DNA is TGTGCCAGCTCACCCCGACAGGCAACTAATGAAAAACTGTTTTTT. Variable domain in full (rest from reference TRBV18 and TRBJ1-4): NAGVMQNPRHLVRRRGQEARLRCSPMKGHSHVYWYRQLPEEGLKFMVYLQKENIIDESGMPKERFSAEFPKEGPSILRIQQVVRGDSAAYFCASSPRQATNEKLFFGSGTQLSVL.

V usage is TRBV7-3 and J usage is TRBJ2-5; D may be TRBD1 or TRBD2 (5 bases each). Germline V lookup: CDR1 SGHTA, CDR2 FQGTGA. The CDR3 contains 14 residues. V was trimmed by 5 bases and J by 1 base, leaving 11 bases between them. This chain's CDR3 is CASSRAGTQETQYF. The CDR3 region has the DNA TGTGCCAGCAGCCGTGCCGGGACCCAAGAGACCCAGTACTTC.

The chain uses TRBV6-5 and TRBJ2-1; D is undetermined. This CDR3 has 10 residues. V lost 8 bases and J lost 10, with 9 bases in between. Per the germline V gene, CDR1 is MNHEY and CDR2 is SVGAGI. Written as DNA, the CDR3 is TGTGCCAGCGGGGTAGGAGAGCAGTTCTTC. This encodes CASGVGEQFF.

The rearrangement joins TRBV7-2 to TRBJ1-2, with D perhaps TRBD1 (5 bases). The CDR3 length is 15 residues. CDR1 is SGHTA, CDR2 FQGNSA, per germline. V was pared by 1 base and J by 4 bases, with 13 bases between. This CDR3 is CASSLGDVRVYGYTF. CDR3 bases: TGTGCCAGCAGCTTAGGGGACGTCCGAGTCTATGGCTACACCTTC.

The chain uses TRBV27 and TRBJ2-1, with D perhaps matching TRBD1 or TRBD2 (6 bases each). V gave up 2 bases and J gave up 0 bases, with 20 bases separating them. Germline CDR1 MNHEY, CDR2 SMNVEV (reference sequence). The CDR3 contains 19 residues. The CDR3 region has the DNA TGTGCCAGCAGTTTAAGGGTAGGGGACATGGAGGGCTCCTACAATGAGCAGTTCTTC. The encoded protein is CASSLRVGDMEGSYNEQFF.

This chain joins TRBV5-4 and TRBJ1-4, with a possible D match to TRBD1 (5 bases). From germline, CDR1 is SGHNT and CDR2 YYREEE (reference sequence). The ends were cut back, 7 bases at V and 3 bases at J, with 10 bases in the middle. The CDR3 runs 13 residues. The CDR3 here is CASGGEPNEKLFF. CDR3 in DNA: TGTGCCAGCGGGGGGGAGCCTAATGAAAAACTGTTTTTT.

The J gene is TRBJ1-2, the V gene TRBV4-2, with 7 bases that match TRBD1. Germline CDR1 reads LGHNA; CDR2 reads YNFKEQ. V lost 4 bases and J lost 12; bases outside the gene matches: 11. The CDR3 length is 13 residues. CDR3 in DNA: TGTGCCAGCAGCCTCACCGGCCCAGGGGGTCACACCTTC. Its translation is CASSLTGPGGHTF.

The chain joins TRBV9 to TRBJ2-2; possibly TRBD1 for D (6 bases). CDR3 length: 15 residues. V lost 1 base and J lost 4, with 11 bases in between. Germline V CDR1 and CDR2: SGDLS, YYNGEE. As DNA, the CDR3 is TGTGCCAGCAGCGTATGGGGGCAGGGCACCGGGGAGCTGTTTTTT. This gives the protein CASSVWGQGTGELFF.

V is TRBV7-3 and J is TRBJ2-2; the D gene is possibly TRBD2 (6 bases). The length of the CDR3 is 13 residues. V was clipped by 4 bases and J by 6 bases, with 9 bases between them. The germline V gene has CDR1 SGHTA and CDR2 FQGTGA. The CDR3 DNA reads TGTGCCAGCAGCTCCGGGAGAGCCGGGGAGCTGTTTTTT. It translates to CASSSGRAGELFF.

The genes are TRBV18 and TRBJ2-2; D uncertain. There are 14 residues in the CDR3. The germline V and J ends were trimmed by 1 base and 1 base, with 4 bases remaining between them. The germline gives CDR1 KGHSH, CDR2 LQKENI. The CDR3 protein is CASSPQGNTGELFF. In DNA form, the CDR3 reads TGTGCCAGCTCACCACAGGGGAACACCGGGGAGCTGTTTTTT.

The CDR3 is CASSLAKQIAKNIQYF. CDR3 in DNA: TGTGCCAGCAGCTTGGCCAAGCAGATAGCCAAAAACATTCAGTACTTC. The chain links TRBV5-6 to TRBJ2-4, with D hard to call. CDR3 length equals 16 residues. Deletions cut 0 bases from V and 0 bases from J, with 10 bases between. Germline V lookup: CDR1 SGHDT, CDR2 YYEEEE.

The chain joins TRBV29-1 to TRBJ2-2; a possible D gene is TRBD2 (7 bases). The CDR3 is 14 amino acids. Germline assignment: CDR1 SQVTM and CDR2 ANQGSEA. Trimming left V 6 bases short and J 3 bases short, with 14 bases between. The CDR3 reads CSVGRGVDTGELFF. The CDR3 nucleotides read TGCAGCGTGGGGAGGGGGGTCGACACCGGGGAGCTGTTTTTT.

This clone was observed a single time. The rearrangement uses TRBV28 and TRBJ1-5, with D possibly being TRBD1 (5 bases). Germline values: CDR1 MDHEN, CDR2 SYDVKM. The V end lost 2 bases, the J end lost 4 bases, and 12 bases lay between the germline ends. The CDR3 spans 15 residues. The DNA for the CDR3 is TGTGCCAGCAGTTTACCCGGGACGGTTAATCAGCCCCAGCATTTT. Translation gives CASSLPGTVNQPQHF.

The J gene is TRBJ2-3, the V gene TRBV29-1; D is ambiguous. The germline V gene has CDR1 SQVTM and CDR2 ANQGSEA. This CDR3 contains 13 residues. Trimming took 4 bases from V and 1 from J, leaving 9 bases between them. DNA of the CDR3: TGCAGCGTTGCGATTTCGGGCACAGATACGCAGTATTTT. Its translation: CSVAISGTDTQYF.

This clone turned up a few times. Written as DNA, the CDR3 is TGTGCCAGCAGCTTGGGTGCGCCTCCGCGGGAGTACTTC. It codes for CASSLGAPPREYF. This chain connects TRBV5-6 to TRBJ2-7; TRBD2 is a possible D gene (5 bases). In germline, CDR1 is SGHDT, CDR2 YYEEEE. CDR3 length: 13 residues. The germline V and J ends were trimmed by 0 bases and 11 bases, with 15 bases remaining between them. The variable domain in full, with the rest retrieved from reference TRBV5-6 and TRBJ2-7, is DAGVTQSPTHLIKTRGQQVTLRCSPKSGHDTVSWYQQALGQGPQFIFQYYEEEERQRGNFPDRFSGHQFPNYSSELNVNALLLGDSALYLCASSLGAPPREYFGPGTRLTVT.